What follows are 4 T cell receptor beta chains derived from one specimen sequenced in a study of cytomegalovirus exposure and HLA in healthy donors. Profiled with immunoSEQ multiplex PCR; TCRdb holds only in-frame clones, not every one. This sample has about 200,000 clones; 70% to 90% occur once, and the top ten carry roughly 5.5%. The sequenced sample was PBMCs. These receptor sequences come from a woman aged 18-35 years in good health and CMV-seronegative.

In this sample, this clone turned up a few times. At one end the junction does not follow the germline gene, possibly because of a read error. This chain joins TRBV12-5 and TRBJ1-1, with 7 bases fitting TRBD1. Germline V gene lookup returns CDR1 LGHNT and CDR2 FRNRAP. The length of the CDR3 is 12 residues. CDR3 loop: CASGMDRRLTSF. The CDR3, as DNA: TGTGCTAGTGGCATGGACAGGCGATTGACATCCTTT. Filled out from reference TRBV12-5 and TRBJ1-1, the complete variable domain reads DARVTQTPRHKVTEMGQEVTMRCQPILGHNTVFWYRQTMMQGLELLAYFRNRAPLDDSGMPKDRFSAEMPDATLATLKIQPSEPRDSAVYFCASGMDRRLTSFGQGTRLTVV.

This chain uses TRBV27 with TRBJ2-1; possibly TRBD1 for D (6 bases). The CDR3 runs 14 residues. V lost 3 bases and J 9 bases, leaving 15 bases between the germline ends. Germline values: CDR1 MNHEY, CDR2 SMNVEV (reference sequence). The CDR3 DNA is TGTGCCAGCAGTTTTAGACAGGCACAAGCTGAGCAGTTCTTC. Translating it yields CASSFRQAQAEQFF.

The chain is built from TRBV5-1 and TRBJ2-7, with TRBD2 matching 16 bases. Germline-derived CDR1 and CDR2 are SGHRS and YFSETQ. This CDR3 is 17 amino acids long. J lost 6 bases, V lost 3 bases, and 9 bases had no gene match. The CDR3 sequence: CASSWMPGLAGGSEQYF. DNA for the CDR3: TGCGCCAGCAGCTGGATGCCGGGACTAGCGGGAGGGAGCGAGCAGTACTTC.

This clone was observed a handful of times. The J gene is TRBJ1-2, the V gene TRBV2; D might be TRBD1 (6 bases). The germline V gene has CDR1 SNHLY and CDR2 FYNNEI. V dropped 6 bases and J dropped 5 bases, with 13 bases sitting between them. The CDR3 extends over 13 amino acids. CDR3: CASRGSGEYGYTF. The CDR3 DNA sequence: TGTGCCAGCAGGGGGTCAGGGGAGTATGGCTACACCTTC.